This T cell receptor beta chain was profiled in a study of blood T cell repertoires in COVID-19. Using immunoSEQ multiplex PCR, the repertoire was profiled, and TCRdb retains in-frame clones only, with some absent. The sample has 150,000 to 200,000 clones, about 90% seen once. Trimming took 9 bases from V and 2 from J; bases not matched to a gene: 5. Germline values: CDR1 SNHLY, CDR2 FYNNEI. This CDR3 is built from 14 residues. Individuals drawn from approximately 26 US areas were about 18 to 95 years old. The sample comprised PBMCs or T cells enriched from blood (not recorded which). The source is a woman aged 18 to 35 who had recovered from COVID-19. This chain uses TRBV2 with TRBJ2-3; 10 bases agree with TRBD2. CDR3 DNA sequence: TGTGCCAGTCTAGCGGGGGCCCTCACAGATACGCAGTATTTT. It is translated as CASLAGALTDTQYF. The whole variable domain, filled in from reference TRBV2 and TRBJ2-3, reads EPEVTQTPSHQVTQMGQEVILRCVPISNHLYFYWYRQILGQKVEFLVSFYNNEISEKSEIFDDQFSVERPDGSNFTLKIRSTKLEDSAMYFCASLAGALTDTQYFGPGTRLTVL.